This T cell receptor beta chain is from a study of shared clonotypes between healthy human individuals. The V segment lost 7 bases and the J segment 8 bases; nucleotides outside the gene matches: 11. This CDR3 has 14 residues. CDR1 and CDR2 from the germline V gene are SGDLS and YYNGEE. As defined, naive CD8 cells were CD45RO-negative and positively selected for CCR7, with terminally differentiated effector memory CD45RA+ cells excluded. The input for sorted-subset replicate PCRs was approximately 210 ng DNA, some 28,000 T cell genomes. Some clones are missing from TCRdb's copy, which holds only in-frame ones; the method was immunoSEQ multiplex PCR. The table lists some 2 million clones, less than 95% of them singletons.

The V and J genes are TRBV9 and TRBJ1-4; 7 bases align to TRBD1. The sequenced sample consisted of naive CD8+ T cells sorted from blood. The clonotype comes from a man between 18 and 35 years old in good health. In DNA form, the CDR3 reads TGTGCCAGCGGACAGGACGGGACAAACGAAAAACTGTTTTTT. Amino acids: CASGQDGTNEKLFF.